These T cell receptor beta chains were read from a single sample in a study of blood T cell repertoires in COVID-19. Assay: immunoSEQ multiplex PCR; the TCRdb copy retains only in-frame clones and omits some. This table holds more than 65,000 clones, around 88% found once. Sequencing input: peripheral blood. These receptors originate from a woman older than 75 with active or convalescent COVID-19. Each CDR3 is given with its conserved first and last residue. The order of the fields is clone size, J gene, V gene, D gene, CDR3 protein, CDR3 DNA. D genes are given only for firm matches. The size entry is marked missing in some rows and otherwise reads once, few, many or a size class.

clone size: few
J gene: TRBJ2-7
V gene: TRBV28
D gene: -
CDR3 protein: CASSLFGPGSYEQYF
CDR3 DNA: TGTGCCAGCAGTTTATTCGGCCCAGGGTCCTACGAGCAGTACTTC

clone size: -
J gene: TRBJ1-3
V gene: TRBV7-9
D gene: TRBD1
CDR3 protein: CASSLGTGGLSGNTIYF
CDR3 DNA: TGTGCCAGCAGCTTAGGGACAGGGGGCCTCTCTGGAAACACCATATATTTT

clone size: -
J gene: TRBJ2-2
V gene: TRBV28
D gene: TRBD1
CDR3 protein: CASSKRTGSGTGELFF
CDR3 DNA: TGTGCCAGCAGTAAGCGGACAGGGTCCGGCACCGGGGAGCTGTTTTTT

clone size: -
J gene: TRBJ1-5
V gene: TRBV30
D gene: -
CDR3 protein: CAWSLTSQPQHF
CDR3 DNA: TGTGCCTGGAGTCTTACCAGTCAGCCCCAGCATTTT

clone size: -
J gene: TRBJ2-5
V gene: TRBV2
D gene: TRBD2
CDR3 protein: CASSEGGLARETQYF
CDR3 DNA: TGTGCCAGCAGTGAAGGGGGACTAGCTCGAGAGACCCAGTACTTC

clone size: -
J gene: TRBJ1-2
V gene: TRBV28
D gene: TRBD1
CDR3 protein: CASSLLVQGGGYTF
CDR3 DNA: TGTGCCAGCAGTTTACTGGTACAGGGGGGGGGCTACACCTTC

clone size: once
J gene: TRBJ2-6
V gene: TRBV7-8
D gene: -
CDR3 protein: CASSLARSGGANVLTF
CDR3 DNA: TGTGCCAGCAGCTTAGCGCGGTCAGGGGGGGCCAACGTCCTGACTTTC

clone size: -
J gene: TRBJ1-2
V gene: TRBV10-3
D gene: -
CDR3 protein: CAISESWGVGGYTF
CDR3 DNA: TGTGCCATCAGTGAGTCGTGGGGGGTTGGCGGCTACACCTTC

clone size: -
J gene: TRBJ2-5
V gene: TRBV10-3
D gene: -
CDR3 protein: CAIAGTQETQYF
CDR3 DNA: TGTGCCATCGCGGGGACCCAAGAGACCCAGTACTTC

clone size: -
J gene: TRBJ2-7
V gene: TRBV28
D gene: TRBD2
CDR3 protein: CASRGEPGGLVYF
CDR3 DNA: TGTGCCAGCAGGGGAGAACCCGGAGGACTAGTGTACTTC

clone size: -
J gene: TRBJ2-1
V gene: TRBV24-1
D gene: -
CDR3 protein: CATSDRDIKFF
CDR3 DNA: TGTGCCACCAGTGATCGGGACATAAAATTCTTC

clone size: few
J gene: TRBJ2-3
V gene: TRBV9
D gene: TRBD2
CDR3 protein: CASSVGGSGDTDTQYF
CDR3 DNA: TGTGCCAGCAGCGTAGGAGGTAGCGGGGACACAGATACGCAGTATTTT

clone size: -
J gene: TRBJ1-1
V gene: TRBV28
D gene: -
CDR3 protein: CASSFVMGIGTEAFF
CDR3 DNA: TGTGCCAGCAGTTTTGTAATGGGCATCGGCACTGAAGCTTTCTTT

clone size: few
J gene: TRBJ1-2
V gene: TRBV18
D gene: -
CDR3 protein: CASSPPGSNYGYTF
CDR3 DNA: TGTGCCAGCTCACCACCGGGCAGCAACTATGGCTACACCTTC

clone size: -
J gene: TRBJ2-7
V gene: TRBV4-2
D gene: -
CDR3 protein: CASSQGDSGYSYEQYF
CDR3 DNA: TGTGCCAGCAGCCAAGGCGATAGCGGATACTCCTACGAGCAGTACTTC

clone size: -
J gene: TRBJ2-3
V gene: TRBV28
D gene: -
CDR3 protein: CASSSSPGGAQYF
CDR3 DNA: TGTGCCAGCAGTTCATCACCCGGGGGTGCGCAGTATTTT

clone size: -
J gene: TRBJ2-7
V gene: TRBV28
D gene: TRBD1
CDR3 protein: CASSIAGGPSYEQYF
CDR3 DNA: TGTGCCAGCAGTATAGCAGGGGGCCCCTCCTACGAGCAGTACTTC

clone size: -
J gene: TRBJ1-4
V gene: TRBV28
D gene: TRBD1
CDR3 protein: CASSYDRGATNEKLFF
CDR3 DNA: TGTGCCAGCAGTTATGACAGGGGTGCAACTAATGAAAAACTGTTTTTT

clone size: -
J gene: TRBJ2-3
V gene: TRBV11-3
D gene: TRBD2
CDR3 protein: CASSLGPLAGDIDTQYF
CDR3 DNA: TGTGCCAGCAGCTTAGGTCCCCTGGCGGGAGATATAGATACGCAGTATTTT

clone size: -
J gene: TRBJ2-3
V gene: TRBV28
D gene: -
CDR3 protein: CATQGSTDTQYF
CDR3 DNA: TGTGCCACCCAGGGAAGCACAGATACGCAGTATTTT

clone size: -
J gene: TRBJ2-7
V gene: TRBV18
D gene: TRBD2
CDR3 protein: CASSPPSLAGAYEQYF
CDR3 DNA: TGTGCCAGCTCACCACCGAGTCTAGCGGGGGCCTACGAGCAGTACTTC

clone size: -
J gene: TRBJ2-1
V gene: TRBV18
D gene: -
CDR3 protein: CASSPGGAMHEQFF
CDR3 DNA: TGTGCCAGCTCACCGGGAGGCGCGATGCATGAGCAGTTCTTC

clone size: -
J gene: TRBJ2-1
V gene: TRBV3-1/TRBV3-2
D gene: -
CDR3 protein: CASSHLVNNEQFF
CDR3 DNA: TGTGCCAGCAGCCATCTAGTGAACAATGAGCAGTTCTTC

clone size: -
J gene: TRBJ1-1
V gene: TRBV28
D gene: TRBD1
CDR3 protein: CASSSPQRTGATEAFF
CDR3 DNA: TGTGCCAGCAGTTCACCTCAGAGGACAGGGGCGACTGAAGCTTTCTTT

clone size: -
J gene: TRBJ1-2
V gene: TRBV28
D gene: -
CDR3 protein: CANSPGIANYGYTF
CDR3 DNA: TGTGCCAACTCCCCAGGGATCGCTAACTATGGCTACACCTTC

clone size: -
J gene: TRBJ1-3
V gene: TRBV28
D gene: -
CDR3 protein: CASSVPRGSGNTIYF
CDR3 DNA: TGTGCCAGCAGTGTACCCAGGGGTTCTGGAAACACCATATATTTT

clone size: -
J gene: TRBJ2-2
V gene: TRBV5-6
D gene: -
CDR3 protein: CATLSAGELFF
CDR3 DNA: TGTGCCACCCTGTCGGCCGGGGAGCTGTTTTTT

clone size: -
J gene: TRBJ2-2
V gene: TRBV25-1
D gene: TRBD2
CDR3 protein: CASSVKAGGPAGELFF
CDR3 DNA: TGTGCCAGCAGTGTAAAAGCGGGAGGGCCGGCCGGGGAGCTGTTTTTT

clone size: -
J gene: TRBJ1-6
V gene: TRBV6-2/TRBV6-3
D gene: TRBD1
CDR3 protein: CASSDRGVNSPLHF
CDR3 DNA: TGTGCCAGCAGCGACAGGGGAGTAAACTCACCCCTCCACTTT

clone size: -
J gene: TRBJ2-4
V gene: TRBV19
D gene: TRBD1
CDR3 protein: CASRMSGTGAKNIQYF
CDR3 DNA: TGTGCCAGTAGGATGTCCGGGACAGGGGCCAAAAACATTCAGTACTTC